Below are 28 T cell receptor beta chains sequenced from a single sample in a study of T cell repertoires in cytomegalovirus infection. TCRdb recomputed calls from the reads with MiXCR, one row per CDR3 protein. The table records about 320,000 distinct CDR3 sequences, over 7.5% of them present only once. Sequenced material: PBMCs. Every receptor here comes from a human donor in good health (CMV status not recorded). Some clones in this sample may be carry-over from other donors' samples.

There are many counts of this clonotype. The rearrangement uses TRBV27 and TRBJ1-2; D not certain. From germline, CDR1 is MNHEY and CDR2 SMNVEV (reference sequence). The CDR3 runs to 14 residues. V lost 2 bases, J lost 4 bases, and 11 bases lay in between. This CDR3 is CASSLVPRAYGYTF. As DNA, the CDR3 is TGTGCCAGCAGTTTAGTTCCCCGGGCCTATGGCTACACCTTC.

The chain employs TRBV19 and TRBJ2-1; 7 bases match TRBD2. Unmatched junction bases numbered 1, after V lost 0 bases and J lost 2 bases. The CDR3 loop spans 15 amino acids. Looked up from germline, CDR1 is LNHDA and CDR2 is SQIVND (reference sequence). This CDR3 is CASSIERETYNEQFF. In DNA, the CDR3 is TGTGCCAGTAGTATAGAGCGGGAGACCTACAATGAGCAGTTCTTC.

Ten or more counts support this clonotype. V usage is TRBV7-2 and J usage is TRBJ2-3, with a tentative D call TRBD2 (7 bases). Germline CDR1 reads SGHTA; CDR2 reads FQGNSA. The V end was cut by 6 bases, the J end by 0 bases, with 10 bases between. The CDR3 spans 14 residues. CDR3: CASRGGLSTDTQYF. The DNA of the CDR3 is TGTGCCAGCAGGGGGGGGCTTAGCACAGATACGCAGTATTTT.

This clonotype was counted ten times or more. V and J are TRBV7-2 and TRBJ2-7; TRBD2 might be the D (6 bases). Trimming removed 3 bases from V and 6 bases from J, with 15 bases in between. The V gene's germline CDR1 is SGHTA and CDR2 FQGNSA. This CDR3 has 14 residues. CDR3 in DNA: TGTGCCAGCAGCTTGAGAGGGAGGTCGGGCGAGCAGTACTTC. Amino acids: CASSLRGRSGEQYF.

This chain links TRBV20-1 with TRBJ1-5; tentatively, D is TRBD1 (6 bases). The V end was cut by 0 bases, the J end by 5 bases, with 11 bases between. This CDR3 has 14 amino acids. The germline V gene has CDR1 DFQATT and CDR2 SNEGSKA (reference sequence). The CDR3 DNA reads as TGCAGTGCTAGAGATTCTGAGGGGGATCAGCCCCAGCATTTT. It specifies CSARDSEGDQPQHF.

Note on this clonotype: A much larger clone differs by one base, so this may be a read error. The V call is TRBV7-6, the J call TRBJ2-7; the D gene is possibly TRBD2 (6 bases). Between the trimmed V and J ends, which lost 4 bases and 1 base, there was a span of 14 bases. This CDR3 is built from 15 residues. Germline assignment: CDR1 SGHVS and CDR2 FNYEAQ. This CDR3 reads CASSSTSRASYEQYF. CDR3 coding DNA: TGTGCCAGCAGCTCTACTAGCAGGGCTTCCTACGAGCAGTACTTC.

Comments on this clonotype: An end of the junction does not agree with germline; a read error may underlie this. V and J are TRBV7-2 and TRBJ2-4; D might be TRBD1 or TRBD2, each matching 6 bases. The CDR3 spans 14 residues. CDR1 and CDR2 (germline): SGHTA, FQGNSA. The CDR3 nucleotides are TGTGCCAGCAGCTTAGCGGGGGGCGGAAACTTTCAGTACTTC. Translated: CASSLAGGGNFQYF.

The table lists this clonotype with many counts. The genes are TRBV7-7 and TRBJ2-1, with a weak D call TRBD2 (5 bases). This CDR3 has 12 amino acids. V lost 5 bases, J lost 7 bases, and 9 bases lay in between. Germline V gives CDR1 SSHAT, CDR2 FNYEAQ (reference sequence). CDR3 loop: CASSPTGNEQFF. DNA for the CDR3: TGTGCCAGCAGCCCGACGGGGAATGAGCAGTTCTTC.

This clonotype has a handful of counts. The chain employs TRBV12-3 or TRBV12-4 and TRBJ2-2, with 7 bases aligning to TRBD2. V shed 8 bases, J shed 7 bases, and the junction held 4 bases outside the gene matches. The CDR3 runs 12 residues. The CDR3 loop is CASPGGYGELFF. CDR3 nucleotide sequence: TGTGCCAGCCCGGGGGGTTACGGGGAGCTGTTTTTT.

The rearrangement joins TRBV28 to TRBJ2-7; D is unclear. The germline V and J ends were trimmed by 5 bases and 6 bases, with 14 bases remaining between them. This CDR3 contains 13 residues. Germline V gene lookup returns CDR1 MDHEN and CDR2 SYDVKM. The CDR3 sequence is CASSPPPVGEQYF. The CDR3 DNA reads as TGTGCCAGCAGTCCCCCTCCTGTCGGCGAGCAGTACTTC.

V is TRBV28 and J is TRBJ1-1; no definite D call. Germline CDR1 MDHEN, CDR2 SYDVKM. This CDR3 is built from 14 residues. Trimming removed 6 bases at V and 3 bases at J, with 14 bases between. This chain's CDR3 is CASSFTRKDTEAFF. CDR3 nucleotide sequence: TGTGCCAGCAGCTTCACGAGGAAGGACACTGAAGCTTTCTTT.

The sample holds a few counts of this clonotype. This chain joins TRBV20-1 and TRBJ2-1; possibly TRBD1 for D (5 bases). This CDR3 is 15 amino acids long. From germline, CDR1 is DFQATT and CDR2 SNEGSKA (reference sequence). Trimming shortened V by 5 bases and J by 0 bases, and 14 bases separated the two germline ends. As DNA, the CDR3 is TGCAGTGCTCCCTCTCAGGGCCCCTCCTACAATGAGCAGTTCTTC. Protein product: CSAPSQGPSYNEQFF.

This clonotype was detected only a few times. The genes are TRBV28 and TRBJ1-4; tentative D call: TRBD1 (6 bases). The CDR3 contains 17 residues. Between the trimmed V and J ends, which lost 3 bases and 4 bases, there was a span of 18 bases. Germline V gene sequence: CDR1 MDHEN, CDR2 SYDVKM. DNA of the CDR3: TGTGCCAGCAGTTTTTATAATGGGGGACATCGTAATGAAAAACTGTTTTTT. Amino acid sequence: CASSFYNGGHRNEKLFF.

This clonotype was found many times. This chain connects TRBV7-8 to TRBJ1-1, with D unresolved. The CDR3 has 18 residues. The germline CDR1 and CDR2 sequences are SGHVS and FQNEAQ. V lost 5 bases, J lost 1 base, and 23 bases lay in between. The CDR3 region is CASSPIFSGDLANTEAFF. The CDR3 nucleotides are TGTGCCAGCAGCCCCATCTTTTCTGGGGATCTCGCGAACACTGAAGCTTTCTTT.

This clonotype has only a few counts. The chain employs TRBV6-5 and TRBJ2-3, with 7 nucleotides matching TRBD1. Losses at the gene ends were 5 bases for V and 0 bases for J; bases not matched to a gene: 11. The CDR3 is made up of 17 amino acids. Germline assignment: CDR1 MNHEY and CDR2 SVGAGI. The chain's CDR3 is CASSPLPPGQSTDTQYF. In DNA, the CDR3 is TGTGCCAGCAGTCCTCTCCCGCCGGGACAGAGCACAGATACGCAGTATTTT.

A few counts support this clonotype. This chain uses TRBV2 with TRBJ2-1; the match to TRBD2 covers 11 bases. Germline CDR1 SNHLY, CDR2 FYNNEI. The CDR3 sequence is 16 residues long. Trimming took 2 bases from V and 7 from J; bases not matched to a gene: 7. The DNA for the CDR3 is TGTGCCAGCAGTGAAATAGCGGGAGGGCCGATTAATGAGCAGTTCTTC. The encoded protein is CASSEIAGGPINEQFF.

This clonotype was detected many times. The chain carries TRBV7-2 and TRBJ2-3; D is possibly TRBD1 (6 bases). Germline V gene sequence: CDR1 SGHTA, CDR2 FQGNSA. V lost 5 bases, J lost 0 bases, and 15 bases lay in between. The CDR3 totals 16 residues. CDR3 coding DNA: TGTGCCAGCAGCATCCAGGGGACAACAAGCACAGATACGCAGTATTTT. Translation: CASSIQGTTSTDTQYF.

Concerning this clonotype: This may be a read error, as it is one base from a much larger clone. The rearrangement joins TRBV7-2 to TRBJ1-2; D is undetermined. CDR1 is SGHTA and CDR2 is FQGNSA in the germline V gene. The CDR3 extends over 12 amino acids. V lost 4 bases and J lost 12, with 15 bases in between. Written as DNA, the CDR3 is TGTGCCAGCAGCTCCATTCGGGGAGGCAACACCTTC. As protein: CASSSIRGGNTF.

In its sample, this clonotype was seen a few times. CDR3 nucleotides: TGTGCCACCAGTGAGGGGGACGGACGACTCTATGGCTACACCTTC. Its protein product is CATSEGDGRLYGYTF. The gene calls are TRBV24-1 and TRBJ1-2; a weak D match, TRBD1 (5 bases). Germline V gene sequence: CDR1 KGHDR, CDR2 SFDVKD. V shed 4 bases and J shed 4 bases, with 15 bases lying between them. The CDR3 covers 15 residues.

This clonotype has a count of ten or more. This sequence joins TRBV7-8 and TRBJ2-1; 9 positions agree with TRBD1. Trimming removed 2 bases from V and 7 bases from J; junction bases left unmatched: 12. Germline V gene data show CDR1 as SGHVS and CDR2 as FQNEAQ. The CDR3 spans 17 residues. For the CDR3, the DNA is TGTGCCAGCAGCTTAACTGGGGGGACAGGGTACCTTAATGAGCAGTTCTTC. This codes for CASSLTGGTGYLNEQFF.

This clonotype was counted at least ten times. The J gene is TRBJ2-7, the V gene TRBV6-1; D is ambiguous. Per germline, CDR1 MNHNS and CDR2 SASEGT. V lost 2 bases and J lost 5, with 10 bases in between. The CDR3 has 13 amino acids. CDR3 in amino acids: CASSEIGLDEQYF. The CDR3 nucleotides read TGTGCCAGCAGTGAAATAGGGCTCGACGAGCAGTACTTC.

The sample holds many counts of this clonotype. This chain uses TRBV12-3 or TRBV12-4 with TRBJ2-2; D is perhaps TRBD2 (6 bases). The CDR3 spans 16 residues. Between the trimmed V and J ends, which lost 1 base and 1 base, there was a span of 10 bases. CDR3 sequence reads: CASSLGGLKNTGELFF. The CDR3 nucleotides are TGTGCCAGCAGTTTAGGGGGACTGAAGAACACCGGGGAGCTGTTTTTT.

The table lists this clonotype with many counts. This chain connects TRBV12-3 or TRBV12-4 to TRBJ1-1; TRBD1 is a possible D gene (5 bases). V lost 5 bases to trimming and J lost 6 bases, with 13 bases between them. The CDR3 extends over 13 amino acids. The DNA for the CDR3 is TGTGCCAGCAGTCTCAAGGAAGGGGCTGAAGCTTTCTTT. As protein: CASSLKEGAEAFF.

This clonotype came up many times. V usage is TRBV7-9 and J usage is TRBJ1-6; no clear D gene. With 1 base removed from V and 5 bases from J, the gap between germline ends came to 12 bases. Germline V CDR1 and CDR2: SEHNR, FQNEAQ (reference sequence). This CDR3 has 16 amino acids. This CDR3 reads CASSLGAGPDNSPLHF. The CDR3 DNA sequence: TGTGCCAGCAGCTTAGGGGCAGGTCCGGATAATTCACCCCTCCACTTT.

This clonotype was seen more than once but under ten times. CDR3 coding DNA: TGTGCCAGCACGGGACAGATAAACACTGAAGCTTTCTTT. This sequence encodes CASTGQINTEAFF. The V gene is TRBV28, the J gene TRBJ1-1; 7 bases fit TRBD1. CDR1 and CDR2 from the germline V gene are MDHEN and SYDVKM. The CDR3 is 13 residues long. With V trimmed by 7 bases and J by 2 bases, 4 bases remained unmatched.

Only a few counts were recorded for this clonotype. The chain recombines TRBV20-1 with TRBJ1-5; 8 nucleotides align to TRBD1. With 6 bases clipped from V and 0 bases from J, the junction kept 7 bases outside the gene matches. Per germline, CDR1 DFQATT and CDR2 SNEGSKA (reference sequence). This CDR3 has 15 amino acids. The CDR3 region is CSARTGSYSNQPQHF. The CDR3 nucleotides are TGCAGTGCCCGGACAGGGAGCTATAGCAATCAGCCCCAGCATTTT.

This clonotype appeared many times. This chain links TRBV7-2 with TRBJ2-1; no definite D call. The length of the CDR3 is 15 residues. V shed 4 bases and J shed 0 bases, with 10 bases lying between them. Germline V gene lookup returns CDR1 SGHTA and CDR2 FQGNSA. CDR3 nucleotide sequence: TGTGCCAGCAGCTGGCCTCGGAGCTCCTACAATGAGCAGTTCTTC. Residues: CASSWPRSSYNEQFF.

This clonotype was found many times. The V call is TRBV6-1, the J call TRBJ2-1; 10 bases are shared with TRBD2. The germline V gene encodes CDR1 MNHNS and CDR2 SASEGT. The CDR3 has 14 residues. J gave up 8 bases and V 6 bases, and 7 bases lay outside the gene matches. In DNA form, the CDR3 reads TGTGCCAGCAGATTAGCGGGGGGTAGCCATGAGCAGTTCTTC. It specifies CASRLAGGSHEQFF.